The 9 T cell receptor beta chains presented below share a single source sample, sequenced in a study of shared clonotypes between healthy human individuals. Profiled with immunoSEQ multiplex PCR; TCRdb holds only in-frame clones, not every one. The sample has 2 million or so clones, around 95% seen once. Sequencing was done on a sample of naive CD4+ T cells sorted from blood. Subset of the sample: CD45RA+ positively selected. Receptors originate from a man aged 18-30 years in good health.

The gene calls are TRBV13 and TRBJ1-4, with 8 nucleotides matching TRBD1. This CDR3 has 15 amino acids. Trimming cost V 5 bases and J 5 bases; bases outside gene matches: 7. Germline V gene sequence: CDR1 PRHDT, CDR2 FYEKMQ (reference sequence). The CDR3 reads CASSPGTGLNEKLFF. CDR3 DNA sequence: TGTGCCAGCAGCCCTGGGACAGGCCTAAATGAAAAACTGTTTTTT.

This sequence joins TRBV9 and TRBJ1-6; the match to TRBD1 covers 11 bases. V gave up 3 bases and J gave up 9 bases; unmatched junction bases: 2. The V gene's germline CDR1 is SGDLS and CDR2 YYNGEE. CDR3 size: 14 residues. The CDR3 loop is CASSDGTGGSPLHF. In DNA, the CDR3 is TGTGCCAGCAGCGATGGGACAGGGGGTTCACCCCTCCACTTT.

This chain joins TRBV6-1 and TRBJ1-5, with D possibly TRBD1 on 5 matching bases. The CDR3 spans 14 residues. Trimming removed 6 bases at V and 5 bases at J, with 14 bases between. CDR1 is MNHNS, CDR2 SASEGT, per germline. The CDR3 sequence: CASRVGQSDQPQHF. CDR3 in DNA: TGTGCCAGCAGAGTGGGGCAGTCGGATCAGCCCCAGCATTTT.

This chain joins TRBV10-3 and TRBJ2-4; 7 nucleotides match TRBD2. The CDR3 spans 12 residues. V was pared by 8 bases and J by 6 bases, with 4 bases of the junction left unmatched. CDR1 is ENHRY, CDR2 SYGVKD, per germline. CDR3 sequence (DNA): TGTGCCATCCGGGGGGATGGAAACATTCAGTACTTC. It translates to CAIRGDGNIQYF.

This chain connects TRBV5-6 to TRBJ1-3; 7 bases fit TRBD1. The V gene end was trimmed by 2 bases and the J gene end by 0 bases; junction bases not matched to a gene: 8. This CDR3 spans 17 amino acids. Germline-derived CDR1 and CDR2 are SGHDT and YYEEEE. The CDR3 DNA follows: TGTGCCAGCAGCTTTAAGACAGGGATGAGCTCTGGAAACACCATATATTTT. Its translation: CASSFKTGMSSGNTIYF.

The chain couples TRBV5-6 to TRBJ1-2; the D is unclear. The CDR3 runs 14 residues. The germline gives CDR1 SGHDT, CDR2 YYEEEE. Trimming removed 0 bases from V and 5 bases from J, with 11 bases in between. The CDR3 sequence is CASSLARALYGYTF. CDR3 nucleotides: TGTGCCAGCAGCTTGGCCAGAGCACTTTATGGCTACACCTTC.

The J gene is TRBJ2-5, the V gene TRBV5-1, with 9 bases matching TRBD2. The CDR3 has 14 amino acids. CDR1 is SGHRS, CDR2 YFSETQ, per germline. V was clipped by 3 bases and J by 5 bases; unmatched bases: 5. The CDR3 reads CASSSGLAPETQYF. The CDR3 coding sequence is TGCGCCAGCAGCTCGGGACTAGCACCCGAGACCCAGTACTTC.

This clone was seen a single time. The chain employs TRBV2 and TRBJ2-2; D perhaps matches TRBD2 (5 bases). The V and J ends lost 7 bases and 3 bases respectively, with 9 bases between them. Germline V gene data show CDR1 as SNHLY and CDR2 as FYNNEI. The CDR3 runs to 13 residues. Here the CDR3 reads CASTPGYTGELFF. The CDR3, as DNA: TGTGCCAGCACTCCGGGATACACCGGGGAGCTGTTTTTT. The full variable domain, completed using reference TRBV2 and TRBJ2-2, is EPEVTQTPSHQVTQMGQEVILRCVPISNHLYFYWYRQILGQKVEFLVSFYNNEISEKSEIFDDQFSVERPDGSNFTLKIRSTKLEDSAMYFCASTPGYTGELFFGEGSRLTVL.

The chain combines TRBV28 with TRBJ2-3; possibly TRBD1 or TRBD2 for D (6 bases each). The V end lost 6 bases, the J end lost 0 bases, and 13 bases lay between the germline ends. The CDR3 contains 15 residues. Germline CDR1 and CDR2: MDHEN and SYDVKM. CDR3 nucleotide sequence: TGTGCCAGCAGCCAAGGGGGGATTAGCACAGATACGCAGTATTTT. This sequence encodes CASSQGGISTDTQYF.